These T cell receptor beta chains were read from a single sample in a study of blood T cell repertoires in COVID-19. Sequencing was performed with immunoSEQ multiplex PCR; in TCRdb, only in-frame clones are kept and a portion is missing. The table lists about 80,000 clones, around four fifths of them singletons. Sequencing input: peripheral blood. The receptor source for this set is an elderly man with active or convalescent COVID-19. CDR3s include the opening cysteine and the closing phenylalanine or tryptophan. A D gene is named only where the DNA matches it firmly. Only part of the rows carry a size: once, few, many, or a class if the clone is expanded.

j_call d_call v_call clone_size cdr3_nt cdr3_aa
TRBJ2-2 . TRBV28 . TGTGCCACCCAGGGTAACACCGGGGAGCTGTTTTTT CATQGNTGELFF
TRBJ1-5 TRBD1 TRBV7-2 . TGTGCCAGCAGCTTCGGACAGGGATCACAGCCCCAGCATTTT CASSFGQGSQPQHF
TRBJ1-3 TRBD1 TRBV19 . TGTGCCAGTAGTATGACAGGGGTTTTGGACACCATATATTTT CASSMTGVLDTIYF
TRBJ2-1 . TRBV11-2 . TGTGCCAGCAGCTTAGATCTGGTAGGGGAAGATTCCTACAATGAGCAGTTCTTC CASSLDLVGEDSYNEQFF
TRBJ2-1 TRBD2 TRBV2 . TGTGCCAGCAGCCCCGGGACTAGCTCCTACAATGAGCAGTTCTTC CASSPGTSSYNEQFF
TRBJ2-5 . TRBV25-1 . TGTGCCAGCAGTGAAACCTTACAGCCCCAAGAGACCCAGTACTTC CASSETLQPQETQYF
TRBJ2-1 . TRBV19 . TGTGCCAGTAGTATGGTCGCGGGCCTTGATGAGCAGTTCTTC CASSMVAGLDEQFF
TRBJ1-2 . TRBV7-8 . TGTGCCAGCAGCCCTTCTTACTATGGCTACACCTTC CASSPSYYGYTF
TRBJ1-1 . TRBV12-3/TRBV12-4 . TGTGCCAGCAGTTCAACATTGAACACTGAAGCTTTCTTT CASSSTLNTEAFF
TRBJ2-3 TRBD1 TRBV4-1 . TGCGCCAGCAGCCAGTCGGACAGGGGCCATGGAGATACGCAGTATTTT CASSQSDRGHGDTQYF
TRBJ1-2 . TRBV29-1 . TGCAGCGTTGAAGATTATCAGGAAATTAACTATGGCTACACCTTC CSVEDYQEINYGYTF
TRBJ2-2 TRBD1 TRBV2 . TGTGCCAGCAGTGTGGTCGGACAGGGAACCGGGGAGCTGTTTTTT CASSVVGQGTGELFF
TRBJ1-5 . TRBV12-3/TRBV12-4 . TGTGCCAGCAGTCGGGTCGGCTCCCAGCATTTT CASSRVGSQHF
TRBJ1-2 TRBD1 TRBV3-1/TRBV3-2 . TGTGCCAGCAGCCACCGAGGGGGCGCAGAAGCCTATGGCTACACCTTC CASSHRGGAEAYGYTF
TRBJ1-1 . TRBV6-5 . TGTGCCAGCTTCCGACAGGCGAGGAACACTGAAGCTTTCTTT CASFRQARNTEAFF
TRBJ2-5 . TRBV28 . TGTGCCAGCAGTTTTTCAGGGCGCAAGGAGACCCAGTACTTC CASSFSGRKETQYF
TRBJ2-1 TRBD2 TRBV7-2 . TGTGCCAGCAGACGAACCGGGACTAGATCCTACAATGAGCAGTTCTTC CASRRTGTRSYNEQFF
TRBJ1-4 TRBD1 TRBV25-1 few TGTGCCAGCAGTGAAAGTCTGGGACAGAATAATGAAAAACTGTTTTTT CASSESLGQNNEKLFF
TRBJ1-4 . TRBV2 . TGTGCCAGCAGAGACAGGACAGCAACTAATGAAAAACTGTTTTTT CASRDRTATNEKLFF
TRBJ2-6 . TRBV14 . TGTGCCAGCAGCCAAGGCCCGCCGGGGTCTGGGGCCAACGTCCTGACTTTC CASSQGPPGSGANVLTF
TRBJ1-5 . TRBV6-1 many TGTGCCAGCAGTGACCAGGTACATCAGCCCCAGCATTTT CASSDQVHQPQHF
TRBJ1-5 . TRBV6-6 . TGTGCCAGCAGTTACGATTCCGGGTCCAATCAGCCCCAGCATTTT CASSYDSGSNQPQHF
TRBJ2-2 . TRBV18 few TGTGCCAGCTCACCCATCCAGGATATCGGGGAGCTGTTTTTT CASSPIQDIGELFF
TRBJ2-2 . TRBV10-3 once TGTGCCATCAGTGAGTCGGCCGAGGGCACCGGGGAGCTGTTTTTT CAISESAEGTGELFF
TRBJ1-1 TRBD1 TRBV7-2 few TGTGCCAGCATCGGGGACAGGGGAGATACTGAAGCTTTCTTT CASIGDRGDTEAFF
TRBJ1-2 TRBD1 TRBV5-1 few TGCGCCAGCAGCTTGGGACAGGGGGTAATCTACACCTTC CASSLGQGVIYTF